This T cell receptor (beta chain) derives from a study of neurological immune-mediated disorders. The time point here: longitudinal time-point 3. 2 million unsorted PBMCs were stored in RNAlater at -80 °C before RNA extraction. Findings and caveats of the study: Across subjects, no CDR3 amino acid sequence appeared in expanded clones of more than one subject, a finding that suggested private repertoires in all groups.

Trimming took 6 bases from V and 6 from J, leaving 14 bases between them. The CDR3 runs to 14 residues. Germline loops: CDR1 MNHEY, CDR2 SVGEGT. TCRdb fed the 5' RACE reads into MiXCR, producing one record per CDR3 protein. The sample includes more than 95,000 distinct CDR3 sequences, 10% to 11% seen only once; the top ten take 3.1%. This clonotype was picked up many times. Its antigen is unidentified. The rearrangement uses TRBV6-2 or TRBV6-3 and TRBJ2-2, with D possibly matching TRBD2 (6 bases). The receptor comes from a female donor with HTLV-1-associated myelopathy (HAM/TSP). The material sequenced was PBMCs. CDR3 in DNA: TGTGCCAGCAGAACGGGGGTTGGGGCCGGGGAGCTGTTTTTT. This translates into CASRTGVGAGELFF.